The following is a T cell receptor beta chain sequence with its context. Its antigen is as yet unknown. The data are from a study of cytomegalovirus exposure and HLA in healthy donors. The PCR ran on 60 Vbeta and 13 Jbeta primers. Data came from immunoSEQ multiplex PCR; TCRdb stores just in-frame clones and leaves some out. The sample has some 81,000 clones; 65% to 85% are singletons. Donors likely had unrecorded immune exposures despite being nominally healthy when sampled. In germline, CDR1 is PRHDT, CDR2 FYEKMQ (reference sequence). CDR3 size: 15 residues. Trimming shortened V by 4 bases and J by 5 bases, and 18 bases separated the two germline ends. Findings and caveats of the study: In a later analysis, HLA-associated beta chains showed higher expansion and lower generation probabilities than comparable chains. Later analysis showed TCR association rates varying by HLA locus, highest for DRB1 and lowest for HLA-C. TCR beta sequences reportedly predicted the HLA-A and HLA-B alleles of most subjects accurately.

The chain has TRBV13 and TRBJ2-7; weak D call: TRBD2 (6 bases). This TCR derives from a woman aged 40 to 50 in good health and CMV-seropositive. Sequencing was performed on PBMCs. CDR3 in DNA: TGTGCCAGCAGCTCCCCCAAATTCGGGAGCAACGAGCAGTACTTC. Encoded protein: CASSSPKFGSNEQYF.